The rows below give T cell receptor delta chains drawn from one sample of a study of Vδ1+ human thymocytes. TCRdb processed the multiplex PCR reads again with the CATT caller. The sample shows under 85,000 delta-chain clones, more than 30% of them seen only once. Material for sequencing was Vdelta1+ gamma-delta thymocytes from the thymus. These receptors all stem from a boy younger than two who had congenital heart surgery. CDR3s include the opening cysteine and the closing phenylalanine or tryptophan. A D gene is named only where the DNA matches it firmly. Clone size is stated in some rows and not others, as once, few, many or a class when expanded.

length: 22
size: .
D: TRDD3
V: TRDV2
J: TRDJ1
CDR3: CACDTRKRGVLLWGIHTDKLIF
DNA: TGTGCCTGTGACACGCGAAAGAGGGGAGTTTTACTCTGGGGGATCCACACCGATAAACTCATCTTT

length: 19
size: once
D: TRDD3
V: TRDV1
J: TRDJ1
CDR3: CALGDPFLRGLLGDRKLIF
DNA: TGTGCTCTTGGGGATCCCTTCCTACGTGGCCTACTGGGGGATAGGAAACTCATCTTT

length: 22
size: few
D: TRDD3
V: TRDV1
J: TRDJ1
CDR3: CALGDPHYWGDRANLGTDKLIF
DNA: TGTGCTCTTGGGGATCCTCATTACTGGGGCGATAGGGCAAACCTGGGCACCGATAAACTCATCTTT

length: 20
size: .
D: TRDD2
V: TRDV1
J: TRDJ1
CDR3: CALGEPSSYVRGRAFGKLIF
DNA: TGTGCTCTTGGGGAACCCTCTTCCTACGTTAGGGGCCGAGCGTTTGGTAAACTCATCTTT

length: 16
size: .
D: TRDD3
V: TRDV1
J: TRDJ1
CDR3: CALGERTGGYTDKLIF
DNA: TGTGCTCTTGGGGAAAGGACTGGGGGATACACCGATAAACTCATCTTT

length: 22
size: .
D: .
V: TRDV1
J: TRDJ1
CDR3: CALGELDRKAGLPIVLTDKLIF
DNA: TGTGCTCTTGGGGAACTAGATCGGAAGGCTGGGCTGCCTATCGTTTTGACCGATAAACTCATCTTT

length: 22
size: .
D: .
V: TRDV1
J: TRDJ1
CDR3: CALGELAFPRWLGGRWTDKLIF
DNA: TGTGCTCTTGGGGAACTGGCCTTCCCACGTTGGCTGGGGGGGAGGTGGACCGATAAACTCATCTTT

length: 21
size: .
D: .
V: TRDV1
J: TRDJ1
CDR3: CALGWPVPTTVGGPRPDKLIF
DNA: TGTGCTCTTGGCTGGCCCGTTCCTACCACTGTTGGGGGACCCCGTCCCGATAAACTCATCTTT

length: 19
size: .
D: .
V: TRDV1
J: TRDJ1
CDR3: CALGELTFERSDWADKLIF
DNA: TGTGCTCTTGGGGAACTTACATTTGAGAGGTCCGACTGGGCCGATAAACTCATCTTT

length: 23
size: few
D: TRDD3
V: TRDV1
J: TRDJ1
CDR3: CALGESSFPNSYWGIRNTDKLIF
DNA: TGTGCTCTTGGGGAATCATCCTTCCCAAATTCGTACTGGGGGATACGGAACACCGATAAACTCATCTTT

length: 19
size: few
D: TRDD3
V: TRDV1
J: TRDJ1
CDR3: CALGPPFWGTPSYTDKLIF
DNA: TGTGCTCTTGGTCCTCCCTTCTGGGGGACCCCATCGTACACTGATAAACTCATCTTT

length: 21
size: few
D: TRDD3
V: TRDV1
J: TRDJ1
CDR3: CALGVNICWAKLGDLTDKLIF
DNA: TGTGCTCTTGGGGTGAACATATGTTGGGCGAAGCTGGGGGATCTCACCGATAAACTCATCTTT

length: 17
size: .
D: TRDD3
V: TRDV1
J: TRDJ1
CDR3: CALGEWRTGGYADKLIF
DNA: TGTGCTCTTGGGGAATGGCGTACTGGGGGATACGCCGATAAACTCATCTTT

length: 16
size: .
D: .
V: TRDV1
J: TRDJ1
CDR3: CALGDAQARTLNKLIF
DNA: TGTGCTCTTGGGGACGCCCAAGCCCGCACTTTGAATAAACTCATCTTT

length: 23
size: .
D: TRDD3
V: TRDV1
J: TRDJ1
CDR3: CALGELGASYDLLGDLYTDKLIF
DNA: TGTGCTCTTGGGGAACTAGGGGCCTCCTACGACCTACTGGGGGACTTGTACACCGATAAACTCATCTTT

length: 21
size: few
D: .
V: TRDV1
J: TRDJ1
CDR3: CALGELSFLTPLGTYTDKLIF
DNA: TGTGCTCTTGGGGAACTATCCTTCTTAACCCCTCTGGGGACGTACACCGATAAACTCATCTTT

length: 18
size: .
D: TRDD3
V: TRDV1
J: TRDJ1
CDR3: CALGELNVLGDYTDKPIF
DNA: TGTGCTCTTGGGGAACTTAACGTACTGGGGGATTACACCGATAAACCCATCTTT

length: 19
size: .
D: TRDD3
V: TRDV1
J: TRDJ1
CDR3: CALGEGIPKLGDTTDKLIF
DNA: TGTGCTCTTGGGGAAGGAATTCCTAAACTGGGGGATACGACCGATAAACTCATCTTT

length: 14
size: .
D: .
V: TRDV3
J: TRDJ1
CDR3: CALVVTCRGSKLIF
DNA: TGTGCCCTCGTTGTTACATGCCGCGGGAGTAAACTCATCTTT

length: 29
size: .
D: TRDD3
V: TRDV1
J: TRDJ1
CDR3: CALGDPDFRAFLTTSILGDTRNGADKLIF
DNA: TGTGCTCTTGGGGATCCTGATTTTAGGGCCTTCCTTACTACGTCGATACTGGGGGATACGCGTAACGGGGCCGATAAACTCATCTTT

length: 19
size: .
D: .
V: TRDV1
J: TRDJ1
CDR3: CALGERVLRGGGPSDKLIF
DNA: TGTGCTCTTGGGGAACGAGTCCTACGGGGTGGGGGACCATCCGATAAACTCATCTTT

length: 20
size: few
D: TRDD3
V: TRDV1
J: TRDJ1
CDR3: CALGDPLKLGDTHYTDKLIF
DNA: TGTGCTCTTGGGGACCCTTTGAAGTTGGGGGATACGCACTACACCGATAAACTCATCTTT

length: 25
size: few
D: TRDD3
V: TRDV1
J: TRDJ1
CDR3: CALGEPAFLRPILGDTAAYTDKLIF
DNA: TGTGCTCTTGGGGAACCGGCCTTCCTACGCCCTATACTGGGGGATACGGCCGCGTACACCGATAAACTCATCTTT

length: 23
size: .
D: TRDD2
V: TRDV1
J: TRDJ1
CDR3: CALGPRPSFSTLASGRSVDKLIF
DNA: TGTGCTCTTGGGCCGCGGCCTTCCTTTTCCACCTTGGCATCGGGGAGGTCGGTTGATAAACTCATCTTT

length: 22
size: few
D: TRDD2
V: TRDV1
J: TRDJ1
CDR3: CALGSSAFLLYDLPPYTDKLIF
DNA: TGTGCTCTTGGGTCCTCGGCCTTCCTACTCTACGATCTCCCCCCGTACACCGATAAACTCATCTTT

length: 23
size: .
D: TRDD3
V: TRDV1
J: TRDJ1
CDR3: CALGSSCSYQIVGDTRYTDKLIF
DNA: TGTGCTCTTGGGTCCTCGTGTTCCTACCAGATTGTGGGGGATACTCGGTACACCGATAAACTCATCTTT

length: 18
size: few
D: TRDD3
V: TRDV1
J: TRDJ1
CDR3: CALGEVVLGDYIVDKLIF
DNA: TGTGCTCTTGGGGAGGTAGTACTGGGGGATTATATTGTCGATAAACTCATCTTT

length: 19
size: .
D: TRDD3
V: TRDV1
J: TRDJ1
CDR3: CALVIPTRTGGPIHDKLIF
DNA: TGTGCTCTTGTTATTCCTACGCGTACTGGGGGACCTATACACGATAAACTCATCTTT

length: 17
size: .
D: TRDD3
V: TRDV1
J: TRDJ1
CDR3: CALGELEVGDNTDKLIF
DNA: TGTGCTCTTGGGGAACTAGAGGTGGGGGATAATACCGATAAACTCATCTTT

length: 18
size: .
D: TRDD3
V: TRDV1
J: TRDJ1
CDR3: CALGEEYGGGYKTDKLIF
DNA: TGTGCTCTTGGGGAGGAATACGGTGGGGGATACAAGACCGATAAACTCATCTTT

length: 18
size: .
D: .
V: TRDV1
J: TRDJ1
CDR3: CALGELSSYGGASDKLIF
DNA: TGTGCTCTTGGGGAACTTTCATCCTACGGGGGGGCAAGCGATAAACTCATCTTT

length: 20
size: few
D: TRDD3
V: TRDV1
J: TRDJ1
CDR3: CALGELTYEGYVGYTDKLIF
DNA: TGTGCTCTTGGGGAACTTACCTACGAGGGATACGTGGGGTACACCGATAAACTCATCTTT

length: 18
size: .
D: TRDD3
V: TRDV1
J: TRDJ1
CDR3: CAISYCTGGPRYTDKLIF
DNA: TGTGCCATCTCCTATTGTACTGGGGGACCCAGGTACACCGATAAACTCATCTTT

length: 20
size: few
D: .
V: TRDV1
J: TRDJ1
CDR3: CALGVESPRLNIQWDDKLIF
DNA: TGTGCTCTTGGGGTTGAGTCCCCCCGGCTCAATATCCAATGGGACGATAAACTCATCTTT

length: 16
size: many
D: TRDD3
V: TRDV2
J: TRDJ1
CDR3: CACDILLGDTSDKLIF
DNA: TGTGCCTGTGACATCTTACTGGGGGATACTTCGGATAAACTCATCTTT

length: 19
size: few
D: TRDD3
V: TRDV1
J: TRDJ1
CDR3: CALGELLLILGGYTDKLIF
DNA: TGTGCTCTTGGGGAACTCCTCCTCATACTGGGGGGCTACACCGATAAACTCATCTTT